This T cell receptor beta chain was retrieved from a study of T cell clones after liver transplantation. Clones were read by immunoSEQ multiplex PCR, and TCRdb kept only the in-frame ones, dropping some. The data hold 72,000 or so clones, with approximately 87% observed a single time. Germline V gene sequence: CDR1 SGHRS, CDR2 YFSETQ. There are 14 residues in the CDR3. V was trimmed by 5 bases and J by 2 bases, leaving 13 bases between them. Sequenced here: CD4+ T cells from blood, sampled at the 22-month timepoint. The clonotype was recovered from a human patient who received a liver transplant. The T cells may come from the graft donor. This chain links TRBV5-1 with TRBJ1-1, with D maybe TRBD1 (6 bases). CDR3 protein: CASRGRRGNTEAFF. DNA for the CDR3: TGCGCCAGCAGGGGGCGCAGGGGTAACACTGAAGCTTTCTTT.